This entry lists 3 T cell receptor beta chains sequenced from one sample in a study of T cell repertoires in cytomegalovirus infection. What these receptors recognize is not known. TCRdb used MiXCR to reprocess the reads, holding one entry per CDR3 protein. The sample contains 750,000 to 950,000 distinct CDR3 sequences, about 27% of which appear only once. Sequences were derived from cultured CD8+ T cells from PBMCs, sampled from culture after CMV antigen stimulation. These receptors were taken from a human donor in good health (CMV status not recorded). Some clones in this sample may be carry-over from other donors' samples.

The chain employs TRBV7-9 and TRBJ1-2; tentatively, D is TRBD1 (5 bases). The germline CDR1 and CDR2 sequences are SEHNR and FQNEAQ (reference sequence). The ends were cut back, 6 bases at V and 0 bases at J, with 17 bases in the middle. The CDR3 has 16 residues. The CDR3 nucleotides read TGTGCCAGCAGACTAGGAGGGGTTGAAGCTAACTATGGCTACACCTTC. This sequence encodes CASRLGGVEANYGYTF.

The chain uses TRBV11-2 and TRBJ1-1, with 7 bases fitting TRBD1. The J segment lost 3 bases and the V segment lost 5 bases, leaving 9 bases of the junction unmatched. CDR3 length: 15 amino acids. Per germline, CDR1 SGHAT and CDR2 FQNNGV. CDR3 sequence reads: CASSLLRGLDTEAFF. For the CDR3, the DNA is TGTGCCAGCAGCCTCTTAAGGGGGCTGGACACTGAAGCTTTCTTT.

The genes are TRBV19 and TRBJ1-1; D is ambiguous. Germline V gene data show CDR1 as LNHDA and CDR2 as SQIVND (reference sequence). V was shortened by 5 bases and J by 0 bases, with 10 bases between the two germline ends. This CDR3 has 14 amino acids. CDR3 sequence: CASSEALMNTEAFF. DNA for the CDR3: TGTGCCAGTAGTGAGGCCCTTATGAACACTGAAGCTTTCTTT.